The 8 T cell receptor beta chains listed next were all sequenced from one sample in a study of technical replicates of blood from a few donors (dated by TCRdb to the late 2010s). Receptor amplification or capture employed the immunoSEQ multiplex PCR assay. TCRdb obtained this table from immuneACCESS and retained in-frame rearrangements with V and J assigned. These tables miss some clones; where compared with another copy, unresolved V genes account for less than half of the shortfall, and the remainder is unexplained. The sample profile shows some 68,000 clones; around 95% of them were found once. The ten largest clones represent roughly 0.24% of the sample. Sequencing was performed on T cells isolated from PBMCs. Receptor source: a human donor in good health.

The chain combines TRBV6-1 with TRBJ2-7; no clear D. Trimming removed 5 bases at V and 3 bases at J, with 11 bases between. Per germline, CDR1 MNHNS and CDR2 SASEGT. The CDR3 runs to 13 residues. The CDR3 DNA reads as TGTGCCAGCAGTCAGACTGCACTCTACGAGCAGTACTTC. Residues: CASSQTALYEQYF.

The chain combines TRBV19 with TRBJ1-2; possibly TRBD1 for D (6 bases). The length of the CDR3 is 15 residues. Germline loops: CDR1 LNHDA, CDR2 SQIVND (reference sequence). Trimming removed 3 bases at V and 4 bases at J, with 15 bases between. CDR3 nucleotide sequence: TGTGCCAGTAGTATGGTGGTGGACAGTACCTATGGCTACACCTTC. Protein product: CASSMVVDSTYGYTF. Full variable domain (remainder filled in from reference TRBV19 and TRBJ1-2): DGGITQSPKYLFRKEGQNVTLSCEQNLNHDAMYWYRQDPGQGLRLIYYSQIVNDFQKGDIAEGYSVSREKKESFPLTVTSAQKNPTAFYLCASSMVVDSTYGYTFGSGTRLTVV.

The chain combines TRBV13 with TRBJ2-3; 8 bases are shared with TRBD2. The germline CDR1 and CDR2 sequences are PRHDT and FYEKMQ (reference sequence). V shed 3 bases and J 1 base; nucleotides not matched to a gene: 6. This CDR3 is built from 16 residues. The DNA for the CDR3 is TGTGCCAGCAGCTTTCGTAAGACTAGCGGCACAGATACGCAGTATTTT. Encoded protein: CASSFRKTSGTDTQYF.

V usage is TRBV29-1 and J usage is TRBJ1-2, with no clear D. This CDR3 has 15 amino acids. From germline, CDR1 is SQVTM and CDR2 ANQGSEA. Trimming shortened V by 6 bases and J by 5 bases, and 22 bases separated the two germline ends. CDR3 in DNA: TGCAGCGTCGAAAAGGTGTACGAGGGAGTATATGGCTACACCTTC. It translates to CSVEKVYEGVYGYTF.

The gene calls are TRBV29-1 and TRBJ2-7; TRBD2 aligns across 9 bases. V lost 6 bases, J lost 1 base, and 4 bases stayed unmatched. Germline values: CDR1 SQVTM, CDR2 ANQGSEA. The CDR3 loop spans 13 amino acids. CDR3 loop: CSVLTSGSYEQYF. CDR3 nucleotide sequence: TGCAGCGTCCTGACTAGCGGTTCCTACGAGCAGTACTTC.

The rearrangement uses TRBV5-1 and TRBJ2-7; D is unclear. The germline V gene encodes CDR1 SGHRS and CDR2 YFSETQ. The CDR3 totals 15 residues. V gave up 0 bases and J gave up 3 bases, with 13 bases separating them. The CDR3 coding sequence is TGCGCCAGCAGCTTGGAAGGTGGCAGGTACTACGAGCAGTACTTC. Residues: CASSLEGGRYYEQYF.

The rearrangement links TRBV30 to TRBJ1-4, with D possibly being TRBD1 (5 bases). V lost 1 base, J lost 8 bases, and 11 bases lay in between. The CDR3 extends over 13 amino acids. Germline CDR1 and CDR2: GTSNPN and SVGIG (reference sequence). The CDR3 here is CAWSETDLEKLFF. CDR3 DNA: TGTGCCTGGAGTGAGACAGACTTGGAAAAACTGTTTTTT.

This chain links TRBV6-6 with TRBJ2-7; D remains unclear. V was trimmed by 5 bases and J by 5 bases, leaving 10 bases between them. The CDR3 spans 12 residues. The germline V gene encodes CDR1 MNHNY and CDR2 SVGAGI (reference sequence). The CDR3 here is CASSASVDEQYF. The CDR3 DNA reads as TGTGCCAGCAGTGCCTCGGTGGACGAGCAGTACTTC.